These T cell receptor beta chains were read from a single sample in a study of beta chain features in type 1 diabetes. Method: immunoSEQ multiplex PCR; TCRdb's copy keeps in-frame clones and lacks some. The sample has some 150,000 clones; about an eighth are singletons. The sample comprised central memory CD4+ T cells from blood. Every receptor here comes from a young man with type 1 diabetes. The CDR3 runs from the conserved cysteine through the conserved F or W. Part of the rows lack a size; the others show once, few, many or a class for expanded clones.

v_call	cdr3_length	j_call	clone_size	cdr3_aa
TRBV7-9	14	TRBJ2-1	NA	CASSSRNLYNEQFF
TRBV7-8	12	TRBJ1-6	NA	CASSLDRGPLHF
TRBV5-6	15	TRBJ1-4	few	CASSLGWGDNEKLFF
TRBV4-1	15	TRBJ2-7	NA	CASSQPGRKRHEQYF
TRBV7-7	17	TRBJ2-5	NA	CASSLGTPGQGQETQYF
TRBV28	14	TRBJ1-4	few	CASSLGEVGEKLFF
TRBV29-1	15	TRBJ1-6	NA	CSVAVAANGDSPLHF
TRBV2	15	TRBJ2-4	few	CASSEGRLAKNIQYF
TRBV2	11	TRBJ2-7	once	CASSPFYEQYF
TRBV18	16	TRBJ2-1	few	CASSLAAVGSYNEQFF
TRBV2	14	TRBJ2-6	few	CASSESRADNVLTF
TRBV6-5	14	TRBJ1-2	NA	CASSSTGQTYGYTF
TRBV30	12	TRBJ1-6	few	CAWSEPGGPLHF
TRBV7-9	12	TRBJ2-3	many	CASSLSTDTQYF
TRBV9	13	TRBJ1-1	few	CASQGQMNTEAFF
TRBV6-5	15	TRBJ2-1	few	CASSLAGGNYNEQFF
TRBV5-1	13	TRBJ1-5	few	CASSGGYGQPQHF
TRBV11-2	11	TRBJ2-5	NA	CASSLGGTQYF
TRBV10-3	15	TRBJ1-2	NA	CAISDRTDPNYGYTF
TRBV16	14	TRBJ1-1	NA	CASSHLPGQAEAFF
TRBV2	14	TRBJ2-1	few	CASLREETYNEQFF
TRBV18	15	TRBJ1-6	NA	CASSPRSGSNSPLHF
TRBV14	16	TRBJ2-3	few	CASSQVDRRTSDTQYF
TRBV13	18	TRBJ2-6	NA	CASSLHNLQGAGANVLTF
TRBV10-3	14	TRBJ2-5	few	CAISESNEQETQYF
TRBV11-2	16	TRBJ1-4	NA	CASSLTTGQGANKLFF
TRBV6-1	12	TRBJ2-7	NA	CASRMGPGEQYF
TRBV7-9	18	TRBJ1-6	NA	CASSSLGVTSSYNSPLHF
TRBV6-1	15	TRBJ2-3	few	CASSEFPSSTDTQYF
TRBV5-1	15	TRBJ1-1	NA	CASSLGTVRDTEAFF
TRBV5-1	11	TRBJ2-7	NA	CASSLDREQYF
TRBV25-1	15	TRBJ2-2	few	CASSDGADFTGELFF
TRBV9	16	TRBJ2-3	NA	CASSVERGEFGDTQYF
TRBV6-1	12	TRBJ2-3	few	CASRDTTDTQYF
TRBV19	14	TRBJ2-3	NA	CASSLGSSTDTQYF
TRBV30	11	TRBJ1-1	few	CAWSRLGPAFF
TRBV28	12	TRBJ2-7	few	CASSWDRNRQYF
TRBV6-5	11	TRBJ1-1	few	CASSRQTEAFF
TRBV6-5	13	TRBJ2-1	few	CASSRGAGYEQFF
TRBV7-2	13	TRBJ2-3	few	CASSPRRVDTQYF
TRBV27	11	TRBJ2-1	many	CASRKAGEQFF
TRBV5-1	12	TRBJ1-1	few	CASSLGRTEAFF